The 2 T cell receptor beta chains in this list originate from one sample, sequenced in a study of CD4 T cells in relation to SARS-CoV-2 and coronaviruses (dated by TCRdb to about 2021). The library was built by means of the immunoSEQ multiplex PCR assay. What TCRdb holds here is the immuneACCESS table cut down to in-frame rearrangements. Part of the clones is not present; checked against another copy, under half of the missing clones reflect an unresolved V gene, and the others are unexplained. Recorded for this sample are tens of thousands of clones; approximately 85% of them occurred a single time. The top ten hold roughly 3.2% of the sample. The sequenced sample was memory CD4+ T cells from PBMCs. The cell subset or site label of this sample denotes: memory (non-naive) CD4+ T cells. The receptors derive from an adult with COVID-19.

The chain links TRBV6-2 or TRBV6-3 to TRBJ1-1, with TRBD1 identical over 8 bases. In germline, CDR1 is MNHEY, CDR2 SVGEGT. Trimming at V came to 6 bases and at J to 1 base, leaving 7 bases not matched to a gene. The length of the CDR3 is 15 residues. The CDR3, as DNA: TGTGCCAGCAGCAGTGCAGGGGGCTGGAACACTGAAGCTTTCTTT. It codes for CASSSAGGWNTEAFF.

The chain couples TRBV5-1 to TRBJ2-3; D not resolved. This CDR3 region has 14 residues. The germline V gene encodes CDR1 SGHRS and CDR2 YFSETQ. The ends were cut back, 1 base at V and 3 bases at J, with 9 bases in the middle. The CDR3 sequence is CASSLSPGTDTQYF. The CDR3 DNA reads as TGCGCCAGCAGCTTGTCCCCTGGGACAGATACGCAGTATTTT.